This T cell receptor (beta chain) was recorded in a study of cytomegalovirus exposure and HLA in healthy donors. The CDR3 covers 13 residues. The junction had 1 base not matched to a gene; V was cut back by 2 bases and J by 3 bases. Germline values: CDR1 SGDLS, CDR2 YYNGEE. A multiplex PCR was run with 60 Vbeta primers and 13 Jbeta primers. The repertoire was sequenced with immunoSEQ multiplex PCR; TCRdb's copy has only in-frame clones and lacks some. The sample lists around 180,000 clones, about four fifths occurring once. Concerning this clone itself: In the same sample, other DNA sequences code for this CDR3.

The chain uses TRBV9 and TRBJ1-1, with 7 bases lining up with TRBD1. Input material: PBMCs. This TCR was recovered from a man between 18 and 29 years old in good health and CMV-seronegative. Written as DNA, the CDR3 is TGTGCCAGCAGCGTTGACAGGGACACTGAAGCTTTCTTT. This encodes CASSVDRDTEAFF.